These T cell receptor beta chains were read from a single sample in a study of shared clonotypes between healthy human individuals. Data came from immunoSEQ multiplex PCR; TCRdb stores just in-frame clones and leaves some out. The data hold under 850,000 clones, with around 77% observed a single time. Input material: memory CD4+ T cells sorted from blood. Receptors were obtained from a woman aged 25 to 39 in good health. CDR3s include the opening cysteine and the closing phenylalanine or tryptophan. The order of the fields is J gene, D gene, V gene, clone size, CDR3 DNA, CDR3 protein. The D gene is left open where the match is weak. The size of a clone is reported for some rows only, either as once, few or many, or as a class for expanded clones.

>TRBJ2-5|TRBD1|TRBV25-1|-
TGTGCCAGCAGTGAAAGGACAGGGGGGTTCCAAGAGACCCAGTACTTC
CASSERTGGFQETQYF
>TRBJ2-7|-|TRBV5-1|-
TGCGCCAGCAGCTTGGCCGTAAGCTCCTACGAGCAGTACTTC
CASSLAVSSYEQYF
>TRBJ2-7|TRBD2|TRBV5-4|-
TGTGCCAGCAGCTCCCGACTAGCGGGCGTCGAGCAGTACTTC
CASSSRLAGVEQYF
>TRBJ2-2|-|TRBV5-1|-
TGCGCCAGCAGCTTCGCAATCGCGAACACCGGGGAGCTGTTTTTT
CASSFAIANTGELFF
>TRBJ1-1|-|TRBV5-1|-
TGCGCCAGCAGCCCCGGAGACTTGAACACTGAAGCTTTCTTT
CASSPGDLNTEAFF
>TRBJ2-7|TRBD2|TRBV10-3|few
TGTGCCATCAGTGACCTTAGCGGGACTTCCTACGAGCAGTACTTC
CAISDLSGTSYEQYF
>TRBJ1-2|-|TRBV6-1|-
TGTGCCAGCTGCAGACAGAATACTAACTATGGCTACACCTTC
CASCRQNTNYGYTF
>TRBJ2-1|TRBD1|TRBV7-8|-
TGTGCCAGCAGCTTAGGGGGACAGGGGCAGCAGTTCTTC
CASSLGGQGQQFF
>TRBJ2-1|-|TRBV19|once
TGTGCCAGTCATCGGGGATCGAGCTCCTACAATGAGCAGTTCTTC
CASHRGSSSYNEQFF
>TRBJ1-4|-|TRBV18|-
TGTGCCAGCTCACCAGGAACAGGGCTCAATGAAAAACTGTTTTTT
CASSPGTGLNEKLFF
>TRBJ2-1|TRBD1|TRBV18|-
TGTGCCAGCAACCGGGACAGGGGCGATGAGCAGTTCTTC
CASNRDRGDEQFF
>TRBJ2-3|TRBD2|TRBV9|-
TGTGCCAGCAGCGTAGACGGGAGGTCGGACACAGATACGCAGTATTTT
CASSVDGRSDTDTQYF
>TRBJ2-5|-|TRBV6-6|-
TGTGCCAGCAGCCCACAAGGGGTCGAGACCCAGTACTTC
CASSPQGVETQYF
>TRBJ2-5|-|TRBV11-2|-
TGTGCCAGCAGCCCACTAGGATGGGGACGGGAGACCCAGTACTTC
CASSPLGWGRETQYF
>TRBJ2-1|-|TRBV6-1|-
TGTGCCAGCAGTTCCTCCAGCCGCTACAATGAGCAGTTCTTC
CASSSSSRYNEQFF
>TRBJ1-4|-|TRBV7-6|once
TGTGCCAGCAGCTTAGGAGGGACTAATGAAAAACTGTTTTTT
CASSLGGTNEKLFF
>TRBJ2-5|-|TRBV25-1|-
TGTGCCAGCAGCGCCAGGGAGACCCAGTACTTC
CASSARETQYF
>TRBJ1-1|-|TRBV28|-
TGTGCCAGCAGGTCGACGATGACTGAAGCTTTCTTT
CASRSTMTEAFF
>TRBJ2-4|TRBD1|TRBV19|once
TGTGCCAGCTCCGGGACAGCAAAAAACATTCAGTACTTC
CASSGTAKNIQYF
>TRBJ1-4|-|TRBV7-9|-
TGTGCCAGCAGCTTAGAAGCGGCAGGGCGAGGTGAAAAACTGTTTTTT
CASSLEAAGRGEKLFF
>TRBJ1-2|-|TRBV30|-
TGTGCCTGGAGTTTCCAAGGGGTCGAGTATGGCTACACCTTC
CAWSFQGVEYGYTF
>TRBJ2-3|-|TRBV10-2|many
TGCGCCAGCAGTATCGGAGGGTGGGCGGATACGCAGTATTTT
CASSIGGWADTQYF
>TRBJ2-1|-|TRBV12-1|-
TGTGCCAGCAGCCTCCGGGACTACAATTTCAATGAGCAGTTCTTC
CASSLRDYNFNEQFF
>TRBJ2-1|-|TRBV5-6|-
TGTGCCAGCAGCCCCGGCCTAGCGTCCTACAATGAGCAGTTCTTC
CASSPGLASYNEQFF
>TRBJ1-4|-|TRBV15|-
TGTGCCACCAGCAGAGCACAGGCGGGGGGTGAAAAACTGTTTTTT
CATSRAQAGGEKLFF
>TRBJ1-3|TRBD1|TRBV10-3|few
TGTGCCATCAGTGTGGGGGACAGGGGCAAAAACACCATATATTTT
CAISVGDRGKNTIYF
>TRBJ2-7|TRBD1|TRBV7-8|once
TGTGCCAGCAGCTCCAACTTGATGGACAGGGGGCCCAACGAGCAGTACTTC
CASSSNLMDRGPNEQYF
>TRBJ1-3|-|TRBV6-1|-
TGTGCCAGCAGTGGATCCTCTGGAAACACCATATATTTT
CASSGSSGNTIYF
>TRBJ1-1|-|TRBV9|-
TGTGCCAGCAGCGTTATCGCAGAGAACACTGAAGCTTTCTTT
CASSVIAENTEAFF
>TRBJ1-5|-|TRBV12-5|-
TGTGCTCAACGAGGTCAGCCCCAGCATTTT
CAQRGQPQHF
>TRBJ2-1|-|TRBV29-1|-
TGCAGCGTTAGATTCGGCAATGAGCAGTTCTTC
CSVRFGNEQFF
>TRBJ1-1|-|TRBV18|-
TGTGCCAGCTCGGGTACAGGGCGCACTGAAGCTTTCTTT
CASSGTGRTEAFF